This T cell receptor beta chain was documented in a study of T cell responses to AZD1222 COVID-19 vaccine. General study results and limits: Across the whole spike, CD4 TCRs peaked at regions 160-218 and 743-854. The peak T cell response came first, and repertoires were sampled only after it.

As regards this clone: The antigen is unknown.

Using immunoSEQ multiplex PCR, the repertoire was profiled, and TCRdb retains in-frame clones only, with some absent. This table holds about 48,000 clones, around 85% found once. This TCR came from an adult who received the AZD1222 COVID-19 vaccine. This material consisted of peripheral blood, taken 28 days after the second AZD1222 dose.

The CDR3: CASRGTSGRKRSYNEQFF. In DNA, the CDR3 is TGTGCCAGCAGGGGGACTAGCGGGAGGAAAAGGTCCTACAATGAGCAGTTCTTC. The rearrangement joins TRBV6-4 to TRBJ2-1, with TRBD2 matching 15 bases. V lost 6 bases, J lost 1 base, and 7 bases stayed unmatched. CDR3 length: 18 residues. Germline-derived CDR1 and CDR2 are MRHNA and SNTAGT.